Shown below are 7 T cell receptor beta chains from a single sample sequenced in a study of cytomegalovirus exposure and HLA in healthy donors. Produced via immunoSEQ multiplex PCR; TCRdb's table is partial and in-frame only. There are some 330,000 clones in the sample; 86% occur only once, and under 0.85% lies in the top ten. Specimen: PBMCs. These receptors all stem from a woman under 30 in good health and CMV-seronegative.

The chain is built from TRBV2 and TRBJ1-2; D ambiguous. The germline CDR1 and CDR2 sequences are SNHLY and FYNNEI. CDR3 size: 13 residues. Trimming took off 7 bases at V and 4 bases at J, with 13 bases between the two ends. DNA for the CDR3: TGTGCCAGCACCTCCCAGCAGGCCTATGGCTACACCTTC. Residues: CASTSQQAYGYTF.

This clone was counted only a few times. This chain joins TRBV20-1 and TRBJ1-2; the D is unclear. Germline V gene lookup returns CDR1 DFQATT and CDR2 SNEGSKA (reference sequence). Trimming stripped 1 base from V and 7 bases from J, with 7 bases between. This CDR3 spans 11 amino acids. The CDR3 nucleotides are TGCAGTGCTAGAGTGGCCCTTGGCTACACCTTC. Its protein product is CSARVALGYTF.

This chain uses TRBV4-3 with TRBJ2-1; D is uncertain. V gave up 0 bases and J gave up 7 bases, with 10 bases separating them. Germline CDR1 and CDR2: LGHNA and YSLEER. The CDR3 runs 14 residues. The CDR3 region has the DNA TGCGCCAGCAGCCAAGAGTCGGCGGTAAATGAGCAGTTCTTC. Its protein is CASSQESAVNEQFF.

The V gene is TRBV18, the J gene TRBJ1-5; D unclear. The CDR3 has 13 amino acids. The V gene lost 2 bases and the J gene lost 3 bases, with 5 bases spanning the gap. Germline-derived CDR1 and CDR2 are KGHSH and LQKENI. DNA for the CDR3: TGTGCCAGCTCACCAACCTACAATCAGCCCCAGCATTTT. It translates to CASSPTYNQPQHF.

This chain connects TRBV29-1 to TRBJ2-7, with TRBD1 matching over 8 bases. The junction had 6 bases not matched to a gene; V was cut back by 6 bases and J by 5 bases. CDR1 SQVTM and CDR2 ANQGSEA come from the germline V gene. This CDR3 is 12 amino acids long. This CDR3 is CSVAAGGHEQYF. DNA of the CDR3: TGCAGCGTAGCGGCAGGGGGCCACGAGCAGTACTTC.

This clone was observed a single time. The chain has TRBV30 and TRBJ1-2; 10 nucleotides line up with TRBD1. The CDR3 consists of 14 residues. The junction had 5 bases not matched to a gene; V was cut back by 5 bases and J by 2 bases. Germline V gives CDR1 GTSNPN, CDR2 SVGIG (reference sequence). CDR3 sequence (DNA): TGTGCCTGGGGGACAGGGGAGAAAAACTATGGCTACACCTTC. This encodes CAWGTGEKNYGYTF.

DNA for the CDR3: TGTGCCAGCAGGCGGACAGGGGACACTGAAGCTTTCTTT. Translation gives CASRRTGDTEAFF. The chain is built from TRBV11-1 and TRBJ1-1, with 9 bases lining up with TRBD1. From germline, CDR1 is SGHAT and CDR2 FQDESV (reference sequence). This CDR3 region has 13 residues. V shed 6 bases and J 3 bases; nucleotides not matched to a gene: 2. Full variable domain (outside the CDR3, taken from reference TRBV11-1 and TRBJ1-1): EAEVAQSPRYKITEKSQAVAFWCDPISGHATLYWYRQILGQGPELLVQFQDESVVDDSQLPKDRFSAERLKGVDSTLKIQPAELGDSAMYLCASRRTGDTEAFFGQGTRLTVV.